The 11 T cell receptor beta chains reported below all come from one sample, sequenced in a study of identical twins. From the 5' RACE reads, TCRdb called clonotypes with MiXCR, one entry per CDR3 protein. The table lists 350,000 to 400,000 distinct CDR3 sequences, roughly 10% of them singletons. Input material: naive T cells sorted from blood. Receptor source: a woman aged 45-65 years in good health.

This clonotype was observed a handful of times. The CDR3 DNA reads TGTGCCAGCAGCTCCAGGGGCAGGGGTGAGACCCAGTACTTC. This encodes CASSSRGRGETQYF. The J gene is TRBJ2-5, the V gene TRBV7-9, with a weak D call TRBD1 (6 bases). Trimming removed 4 bases at V and 5 bases at J, with 14 bases between. The CDR3 has 14 residues. In germline, CDR1 is SEHNR, CDR2 FQNEAQ (reference sequence).

This clonotype was seen ten or more times. The genes are TRBV24-1 and TRBJ2-5; D call uncertain. The CDR3 length is 12 residues. V shed 0 bases and J shed 3 bases, with 1 base lying between them. Germline CDR1 is KGHDR and CDR2 is SFDVKD. The CDR3 coding sequence is TGTGCCACCAGTGATTTGAAAGAGACCCAGTACTTC. Protein: CATSDLKETQYF.

This clonotype was detected a few times. The chain recombines TRBV3-1 with TRBJ1-4; D not certain. The CDR3 is 14 amino acids. Trimming pared 5 bases from V and 8 bases from J, leaving 15 bases between. In germline, CDR1 is LGHDT, CDR2 YNNKEL (reference sequence). The CDR3 DNA reads TGTGCCAGCAGCTACCGTCAGATACGGGAAAAACTGTTTTTT. Protein sequence: CASSYRQIREKLFF.

The chain joins TRBV20-1 to TRBJ2-7; 8 positions agree with TRBD2. Germline V lookup: CDR1 DFQATT, CDR2 SNEGSKA (reference sequence). V shed 0 bases and J 2 bases; nucleotides not matched to a gene: 6. CDR3 size: 15 residues. The CDR3 DNA reads TGCAGTGCTAGAGATGCCACTAGCGGCACCTACGAGCAGTACTTC. This translates into CSARDATSGTYEQYF.

This clonotype was detected only a few times. This chain joins TRBV15 and TRBJ2-2; tentative D call: TRBD2 (6 bases). Trimming took off 11 bases at V and 7 bases at J, with 14 bases between the two ends. This CDR3 spans 12 amino acids. The germline gives CDR1 LNHNV, CDR2 YYDKDF (reference sequence). As DNA, the CDR3 is TGTGCCTCGAATCGGGGGTACGGGGAGCTGTTTTTT. Its translation is CASNRGYGELFF.

In this sample, this clonotype turned up a few times. This chain connects TRBV3-1 to TRBJ2-7, with 14 bases aligning to TRBD2. V lost 6 bases, J lost 4 bases, and 8 bases stayed unmatched. The CDR3 extends over 16 amino acids. Germline-derived CDR1 and CDR2 are LGHDT and YNNKEL (reference sequence). CDR3 amino acids: CASSRGLAGASYEQYV. For the CDR3, the DNA is TGTGCCAGCAGTAGGGGACTAGCGGGAGCCTCGTACGAGCAGTACGTC.

The V and J genes are TRBV3-1 and TRBJ1-6; D not resolved. V lost 2 bases to trimming and J lost 5 bases, with 4 bases between them. The CDR3 loop spans 13 amino acids. Germline V gives CDR1 LGHDT, CDR2 YNNKEL (reference sequence). As DNA, the CDR3 is TGTGCCAGCAGCCAAACCGATAATTCACCCCTCCACTTT. Translation gives CASSQTDNSPLHF.

This clonotype was seen ten or more times. V gene TRBV10-3 combines with J gene TRBJ2-2, with D possibly matching TRBD2 (6 bases). V dropped 0 bases and J dropped 3 bases, with 8 bases sitting between them. The CDR3 consists of 15 residues. CDR1 ENHRY and CDR2 SYGVKD come from the germline V gene. CDR3 loop: CAISESGGDTGELFF. CDR3 DNA sequence: TGTGCCATCAGTGAGTCCGGCGGGGACACCGGGGAGCTGTTTTTT.

This clonotype was recorded a few times. This chain links TRBV5-1 with TRBJ2-4; 9 bases map to TRBD2. Germline-derived CDR1 and CDR2 are SGHRS and YFSETQ. V shed 4 bases and J 8 bases; nucleotides not matched to a gene: 7. CDR3 length: 14 residues. The CDR3: CASSPTSGGDIQYF. CDR3 nucleotides: TGCGCCAGCAGCCCGACTAGCGGTGGGGACATTCAGTACTTC. Supplemented by reference TRBV5-1 and TRBJ2-4, the full variable domain reads KAGVTQTPRYLIKTRGQQVTLSCSPISGHRSVSWYQQTPGQGLQFLFEYFSETQRNKGNFPGRFSGRQFSNSRSEMNVSTLELGDSALYLCASSPTSGGDIQYFGAGTRLSVL.

This clonotype was observed a handful of times. The V and J genes are TRBV12-5 and TRBJ2-7; TRBD1 might be the D (5 bases). V was cut by 3 bases and J by 3 bases, with 12 bases left in between. This CDR3 is built from 14 residues. The germline gives CDR1 LGHNT, CDR2 FRNRAP. In nucleotides, the CDR3 is TGTGCTAGTGGTTTAGGGGCTCTAGGCTACGAGCAGTACTTC. Encoded protein: CASGLGALGYEQYF.

This clonotype was seen at least ten times. The chain has TRBV3-1 and TRBJ1-5; no clear D. Germline-derived CDR1 and CDR2 are LGHDT and YNNKEL (reference sequence). Between the trimmed V and J ends, which lost 0 bases and 1 base, there was a span of 7 bases. This CDR3 comprises 15 residues. CDR3 loop: CASSQESLSNQPQHF. CDR3 bases: TGTGCCAGCAGCCAAGAATCTCTGAGCAATCAGCCCCAGCATTTT.